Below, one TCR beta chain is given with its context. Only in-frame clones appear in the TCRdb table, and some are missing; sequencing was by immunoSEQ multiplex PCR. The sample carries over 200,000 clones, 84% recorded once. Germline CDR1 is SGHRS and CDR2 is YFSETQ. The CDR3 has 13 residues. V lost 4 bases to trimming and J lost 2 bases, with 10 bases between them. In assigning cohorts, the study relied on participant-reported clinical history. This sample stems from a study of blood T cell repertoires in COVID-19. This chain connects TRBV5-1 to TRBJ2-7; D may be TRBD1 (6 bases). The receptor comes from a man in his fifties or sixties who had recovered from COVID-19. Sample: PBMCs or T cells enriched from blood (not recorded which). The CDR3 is CASSNEGAYEQYF. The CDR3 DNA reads TGCGCCAGCAGCAACGAGGGGGCCTACGAGCAGTACTTC.